What follows are 21 T cell receptor beta chains derived from one specimen sequenced in a study of T cell changes during pregnancy in multiple sclerosis (dated by TCRdb to the late 2010s). The library was generated by the immunoSEQ multiplex PCR assay. The source is immuneACCESS, and TCRdb retained only in-frame sequences with V and J called. Part of the clones is not carried over; for the studies checked, unresolved V genes explain less than half of this, and the remainder is unexplained. This sample comprises tens of thousands of clones, around 86% of them detected only once. About 13% of the sample lies in the top ten. The sequencing used CD8+ T cells from peripheral blood mononuclear cells, collected in the first trimester of pregnancy. These receptors all stem from a female donor in good health, enrolled as a control in a pregnancy study.

This clone was counted only a few times. This chain's CDR3 is CASSPPISDLFYEQYF. As DNA, the CDR3 is TGTGCCAGCAGCCCTCCCATCAGCGACCTCTTCTACGAGCAGTACTTC. This chain connects TRBV11-2 to TRBJ2-7; D remains ambiguous. The length of the CDR3 is 16 residues. Trimming pared 5 bases from V and 3 bases from J, leaving 20 bases between. The germline gives CDR1 SGHAT, CDR2 FQNNGV. The entire variable domain, with the rest obtained from reference TRBV11-2 and TRBJ2-7, is as follows: EAGVAQSPRYKIIEKRQSVAFWCNPISGHATLYWYQQILGQGPKLLIQFQNNGVVDDSQLPKDRFSAERLKGVDSTLKIQPAKLEDSAVYLCASSPPISDLFYEQYFGPGTRLTVT.

The chain is built from TRBV5-1 and TRBJ2-5; TRBD1 aligns across 7 bases. Judging by the DNA end, TRBJ2-7 fits better; the J call may be wrong. Looked up from germline, CDR1 is SGHRS and CDR2 is YFSETQ. The CDR3 loop spans 13 amino acids. The CDR3 coding sequence is TGCGCCAGCAGCATGGGACAGCTCTACGAGCAGTACTTC. It translates to CASSMGQLYEQYF.

The chain has TRBV5-7 and TRBJ2-5; TRBD1 agrees at 12 bases. TRBV5-7 is an open reading frame, and its role is uncertain. The CDR3 runs 18 residues. V gave up 4 bases and J gave up 5 bases; unmatched junction bases: 15. The CDR3 protein is CASSMLRDRGRGEETQYF. CDR3 sequence (DNA): TGTGCCAGCAGCATGCTCCGGGACAGGGGGCGGGGTGAGGAGACCCAGTACTTC.

V gene TRBV5-1 combines with J gene TRBJ1-1; tentatively, D is TRBD1 (5 bases). V lost 4 bases and J lost 8, with 15 bases in between. CDR3 length: 13 amino acids. Germline assignment: CDR1 SGHRS and CDR2 YFSETQ. The CDR3 DNA follows: TGCGCCAGCAGCCCACCAGACAGAGTCGAAGCTTTCTTT. Translation gives CASSPPDRVEAFF.

The J gene is TRBJ1-6, the V gene TRBV5-1; 9 bases are a match to TRBD1. The junction had 3 bases not matched to a gene; V was cut back by 4 bases and J by 7 bases. The V gene's germline CDR1 is SGHRS and CDR2 YFSETQ. CDR3 length equals 14 residues. The CDR3 here is CASSPGTGNSPLHF. The CDR3 nucleotides read TGCGCCAGCAGCCCCGGGACAGGGAATTCACCCCTCCACTTT.

The chain employs TRBV9 and TRBJ1-2; D remains ambiguous. The CDR3 consists of 14 residues. V was shortened by 4 bases and J by 1 base, with 11 bases between the two germline ends. The germline V gene encodes CDR1 SGDLS and CDR2 YYNGEE. This chain's CDR3 is CASSPDRGNYGYTF. The CDR3 bases are TGTGCCAGCAGCCCTGACCGAGGTAACTATGGCTACACCTTC.

This chain links TRBV7-2 with TRBJ1-6; D may be TRBD1 (6 bases). The CDR3 contains 15 residues. The germline V gene encodes CDR1 SGHTA and CDR2 FQGNSA. V was cut by 2 bases and J by 5 bases, with 10 bases left in between. Here the CDR3 DNA reads TGTGCCAGCAGCTTAATGACAGGACATAATTCACCCCTCCACTTT. This encodes CASSLMTGHNSPLHF. The whole variable domain, remainder taken from reference TRBV7-2 and TRBJ1-6, is GAGVSQSPSNKVTEKGKDVELRCDPISGHTALYWYRQSLGQGLEFLIYFQGNSAPDKSGLPSDRFSAERTGGSVSTLTIQRTQQEDSAVYLCASSLMTGHNSPLHFGNGTRLTVT.

The chain recombines TRBV28 with TRBJ2-1; TRBD2 matches at 7 bases. The CDR3 is 13 amino acids. The germline CDR1 and CDR2 sequences are MDHEN and SYDVKM. V was clipped by 3 bases and J by 8 bases; unmatched bases: 4. The CDR3 protein is CASSFLGGDEQFF. CDR3 DNA sequence: TGTGCCAGCAGTTTTCTTGGGGGGGATGAGCAGTTCTTC. The full variable domain, completed using reference TRBV28 and TRBJ2-1, is DVKVTQSSRYLVKRTGEKVFLECVQDMDHENMFWYRQDPGLGLRLIYFSYDVKMKEKGDIPEGYSVSREKKERFSLILESASTNQTSMYLCASSFLGGDEQFFGPGTRLTVL.

This clone was seen once. The rearrangement joins TRBV4-3 to TRBJ2-5; D unresolved. The DNA end is a closer match to TRBJ2-7, so the J assignment may be wrong. This CDR3 has 13 residues. Germline-derived CDR1 and CDR2 are LGHNA and YSLEER. CDR3 region: CASSQGQDYEQYF. The CDR3 DNA reads as TGCGCCAGCAGCCAAGGGCAGGACTACGAGCAGTACTTC.

The CDR3 protein is CATSRGGGNADEQYF. As DNA, the CDR3 is TGTGCCACCAGCAGAGGGGGGGGTAATGCGGACGAGCAGTACTTC. The V and J genes are TRBV15 and TRBJ2-7; 7 positions agree with TRBD2. Germline loops: CDR1 LNHNV, CDR2 YYDKDF (reference sequence). CDR3 size: 15 residues. Trimming cost V 1 base and J 5 bases; bases outside gene matches: 8. Together with reference TRBV15 and TRBJ2-7, the CDR3 gives the full variable domain: DAMVIQNPRYQVTQFGKPVTLSCSQTLNHNVMYWYQQKSSQAPKLLFHYYDKDFNNEADTPDNFQSRRPNTSFCFLDIRSPGLGDTAMYLCATSRGGGNADEQYFGPGTRLTVT.

This chain connects TRBV7-3 to TRBJ2-1, with 7 bases lining up with TRBD2. This CDR3 region has 13 residues. CDR1 SGHTA and CDR2 FQGTGA come from the germline V gene. After removal of 5 bases from V and 12 bases from J, the junction contained 10 bases not matched to a gene. The CDR3 DNA follows: TGTGCCAGCAGCCAAGAAATCGGGAGGCGGCAGTTCTTC. It codes for CASSQEIGRRQFF.

The chain couples TRBV10-2 to TRBJ2-7, with D possibly matching TRBD1 (5 bases). The CDR3 loop spans 12 amino acids. CDR1 and CDR2 from the germline V gene are WSHSY and SAAADI. V was trimmed by 7 bases and J by 5 bases, leaving 12 bases between them. The CDR3 region has the DNA TGCGCCAGCACGTCTGGCAGGGACGAGCAGTACTTC. Translating gives CASTSGRDEQYF.

CDR3 residues: CASSQGAGFAGELFF. The CDR3 DNA reads TGTGCCAGCAGCCAAGGCGCGGGATTCGCCGGGGAGCTGTTTTTT. V is TRBV13 and J is TRBJ2-2; a weak D match, TRBD2 (6 bases). The CDR3 spans 15 residues. V was cut by 5 bases and J by 6 bases, with 16 bases left in between. Looked up from germline, CDR1 is PRHDT and CDR2 is FYEKMQ (reference sequence).

This chain uses TRBV5-8 with TRBJ2-2, with D possibly TRBD2 on 5 matching bases. The CDR3 has 14 amino acids. Between the trimmed V and J ends, which lost 6 bases and 7 bases, there was a span of 16 bases. Germline-derived CDR1 and CDR2 are SGHTS and YDEGEE. CDR3 coding DNA: TGTGCCAGCAAACAGTGGTCGGGGTTCGGGGAGCTGTTTTTT. Residues: CASKQWSGFGELFF.

This clone was found a few times. The rearrangement links TRBV6-5 to TRBJ1-2, with 7 positions matching TRBD1. The CDR3 contains 15 residues. V gave up 5 bases and J gave up 5 bases; unmatched junction bases: 11. Germline values: CDR1 MNHEY, CDR2 SVGAGI. CDR3 sequence reads: CASSTGQAVRYGYTF. Here the CDR3 DNA reads TGTGCCAGCAGTACCGGACAGGCCGTTCGATATGGCTACACCTTC.

This clone was counted a single time. The V call is TRBV9, the J call TRBJ1-2, with 9 bases that match TRBD1. Germline CDR1 SGDLS, CDR2 YYNGEE. The CDR3 length is 15 residues. The junction had 9 bases not matched to a gene; V was cut back by 2 bases and J by 7 bases. The CDR3, as DNA: TGTGCCAGCAGCGTTACGGGACAGGGAATTCGTGGCTACACCTTC. Translation gives CASSVTGQGIRGYTF.

This clone has just one count. The chain links TRBV14 to TRBJ1-1; no clear D gene. The CDR3 loop spans 13 amino acids. The germline gives CDR1 SGHDN, CDR2 FVKESK. The V end was cut by 6 bases, the J end by 1 base, with 9 bases between. CDR3 protein: CASSAIRNTEAFF. The DNA for the CDR3 is TGTGCCAGCAGTGCGATACGGAACACTGAAGCTTTCTTT.

The V gene is TRBV18, the J gene TRBJ1-1; a possible D gene is TRBD1 (5 bases). The CDR3 runs to 13 residues. Germline CDR1 reads KGHSH; CDR2 reads LQKENI. The germline V and J ends were trimmed by 3 bases and 4 bases, with 9 bases remaining between them. The CDR3 DNA sequence: TGTGCCAGCTCACCGATCGGGGGCACTGAAGCTTTCTTT. Translating gives CASSPIGGTEAFF. The full variable domain, in which reference TRBV18 and TRBJ1-1 provide the parts outside the CDR3, is NAGVMQNPRHLVRRRGQEARLRCSPMKGHSHVYWYRQLPEEGLKFMVYLQKENIIDESGMPKERFSAEFPKEGPSILRIQQVVRGDSAAYFCASSPIGGTEAFFGQGTRLTVV.

The V and J genes are TRBV28 and TRBJ2-4, with D hard to call. This CDR3 is 15 amino acids long. Trimming shortened V by 5 bases and J by 8 bases, and 19 bases separated the two germline ends. The germline V gene encodes CDR1 MDHEN and CDR2 SYDVKM. In nucleotides, the CDR3 is TGTGCCAGCAGTCCTGACTCCTTTCTTTCGGACATTCAGTACTTC. As protein: CASSPDSFLSDIQYF.

The chain is built from TRBV11-2 and TRBJ2-2; 9 positions agree with TRBD1. The length of the CDR3 is 17 residues. V trimming: 5 bases; J trimming: 1 base; junction bases outside the gene matches: 8. Germline loops: CDR1 SGHAT, CDR2 FQNNGV. DNA for the CDR3: TGTGCCAGCAGCCCCGCAAGGGGACAGGGGAACACCGGGGAGCTGTTTTTT. Residues: CASSPARGQGNTGELFF. Filled out from reference TRBV11-2 and TRBJ2-2, the complete variable domain reads EAGVAQSPRYKIIEKRQSVAFWCNPISGHATLYWYQQILGQGPKLLIQFQNNGVVDDSQLPKDRFSAERLKGVDSTLKIQPAKLEDSAVYLCASSPARGQGNTGELFFGEGSRLTVL.

The rearrangement links TRBV9 to TRBJ2-7; 9 bases fit TRBD1. Germline V lookup: CDR1 SGDLS, CDR2 YYNGEE. The CDR3 has 15 residues. V lost 2 bases to trimming and J lost 5 bases; unmatched junction nucleotides: 8. The CDR3: CASSVGAGTGNEQYF. Here the CDR3 DNA reads TGTGCCAGCAGCGTTGGAGCCGGGACAGGGAACGAGCAGTACTTC.